This TCR beta chain is from a study of beta chain features in type 1 diabetes. The CDR3 covers 15 residues. Germline V gives CDR1 MNHEY, CDR2 SVGAGI. Trimming stripped 4 bases from V and 4 bases from J, with 16 bases between. Expressed TCRB transcripts got sequenced, as all isolated RNA was reverse transcribed. The data were produced by immunoSEQ multiplex PCR, yet TCRdb's version contains in-frame clones alone and is incomplete. The sample includes 95,000 to 110,000 clones, 28% seen only once; the top ten take roughly 0.5%. This clone was picked up one time. Its antigen is unidentified. Regarding the study as a whole: Within each of all four CD4+ subsets, Type 1 diabetes patients had TCRB CDR3s that were moderately but significantly shorter.

The specimen sequenced was central memory CD4+ T cells from blood. V gene TRBV6-5 combines with J gene TRBJ1-1; D may be TRBD1 (5 bases). The receptor was isolated from a woman aged 18-35 years with type 1 diabetes. The chain's CDR3 is CASSSTQGSGTEAFF. The DNA for the CDR3 is TGTGCCAGCAGTTCCACCCAGGGCTCCGGCACTGAAGCTTTCTTT.